These 25 T cell receptor beta chains originate from one sample sequenced in a study of blood T cells in healthy people across ages. It was with a sample-barcoded 5' primer and a J-beta primer mix that a second PCR of roughly 6 to 11 cycles was run. TCRdb re-called the 5' RACE reads through MiXCR, storing one row per CDR3 protein. Here the sample spans around 1.7 million distinct CDR3 sequences, 28% being singletons. The specimen sequenced was blood. These receptors all stem from a woman aged 25 to 45 in good health.

The chain has TRBV6-1 and TRBJ1-5, with D hard to call. CDR3 length equals 14 residues. V was pared by 8 bases and J by 0 bases, with 11 bases between. Germline-derived CDR1 and CDR2 are MNHNS and SASEGT. DNA of the CDR3: TGTGCCAGCCAGCCAGACTATAGCAATCAGCCCCAGCATTTT. Encoded protein: CASQPDYSNQPQHF.

In this sample, this clonotype turned up many times. V usage is TRBV20-1 and J usage is TRBJ2-1; TRBD2 matches 7 bases. The germline gives CDR1 DFQATT, CDR2 SNEGSKA (reference sequence). The junction had 4 bases not matched to a gene; V was cut back by 0 bases and J by 2 bases. This CDR3 has 15 residues. CDR3 protein: CSARDRSGTYNEQFF. CDR3 sequence (DNA): TGCAGTGCTAGAGACCGAAGCGGGACCTACAATGAGCAGTTCTTC.

Concerning this clonotype itself: One base away lies a much larger clone, so this may be a sequencing read error. The chain joins TRBV6-6 to TRBJ2-7, with D unresolved. Germline-derived CDR1 and CDR2 are MNHNY and SVGAGI (reference sequence). There are 14 residues in the CDR3. In nucleotides, the CDR3 is TGTGCCAGCAGGTACTCGATCGGCTCCTACGAGCAGTACTTC. This sequence encodes CASRYSIGSYEQYF.

This clonotype was counted only a few times. V is TRBV7-9 and J is TRBJ2-5; no clear D. The CDR3 runs 13 residues. Germline V gives CDR1 SEHNR, CDR2 FQNEAQ (reference sequence). The V gene lost 1 base and the J gene lost 11 bases, with 14 bases spanning the gap. CDR3 bases: TGTGCCAGCAGCTTAGGAACTACCAATGAGCAGTACTTC. This encodes CASSLGTTNEQYF. The whole variable domain, remainder taken from reference TRBV7-9 and TRBJ2-5, is DTGVSQNPRHKITKRGQNVTFRCDPISEHNRLYWYRQTLGQGPEFLTYFQNEAQLEKSRLLSDRFSAERPKGSFSTLEIQRTEQGDSAMYLCASSLGTTNEQYFGPGTRLLVL.

The V call is TRBV6-6, the J call TRBJ2-3; D might be TRBD1 or TRBD2, each matching 5 bases. Germline loops: CDR1 MNHNY, CDR2 SVGAGI (reference sequence). V shed 0 bases and J shed 1 base, with 8 bases lying between them. The CDR3 extends over 15 amino acids. CDR3 sequence: CASSYSMGGTDTQYF. CDR3 nucleotides: TGTGCCAGCAGTTACTCGATGGGGGGCACAGATACGCAGTATTTT.

The V gene is TRBV2, the J gene TRBJ2-5; TRBD2 matches 9 bases. The germline gives CDR1 SNHLY, CDR2 FYNNEI. This CDR3 contains 17 residues. Trimming removed 7 bases from V and 3 bases from J; junction bases left unmatched: 15. CDR3 bases: TGTGCCAGCATATTCGGGGGTAGCGGGGGCCCTGAAGAGACCCAGTACTTC. Its translation: CASIFGGSGGPEETQYF.

In its sample, this clonotype was seen many times. The genes are TRBV7-9 and TRBJ2-3; D remains unclear. V was cut by 4 bases and J by 6 bases, with 8 bases left in between. Germline assignment: CDR1 SEHNR and CDR2 FQNEAQ (reference sequence). CDR3 size: 12 residues. The CDR3 DNA sequence: TGTGCCAGCAGCTACCCAGCGGATACGCAGTATTTT. It yields the protein CASSYPADTQYF.

On this clonotype: Germline is not matched at one junction end, which may reflect a read error. The rearrangement uses TRBV4-1 and TRBJ2-3, with D hard to call. Germline values: CDR1 MGHRA, CDR2 YSYEKL. The CDR3 is made up of 14 amino acids. CDR3 region: CAGSQGLNLDTQYF. CDR3 coding DNA: TGCGCCGGCAGCCAAGGCTTAAACTTAGATACGCAGTATTTT.

The chain is built from TRBV27 and TRBJ1-3; D gene ambiguous. Germline CDR1 reads MNHEY; CDR2 reads SMNVEV (reference sequence). V lost 6 bases, J lost 2 bases, and 8 bases lay in between. The CDR3 totals 13 residues. The CDR3 here is CASRNGAGNTIYF. CDR3 DNA sequence: TGTGCCAGCAGGAACGGGGCTGGAAACACCATATATTTT.

A remark on this clonotype: A single base separates this from a much larger clone, so it may be a read error. CDR3 amino acids: CASSLEGGLAGFYVQYF. CDR3 sequence (DNA): TGTGCCAGCAGCCTAGAAGGGGGACTAGCGGGATTCTACGTGCAGTACTTC. The chain has TRBV7-6 and TRBJ2-7; 13 nucleotides line up with TRBD2. The germline V gene has CDR1 SGHVS and CDR2 FNYEAQ. This CDR3 has 17 residues.

J is TRBJ1-2 and V is TRBV3-1; the D gene is possibly TRBD1 (6 bases). The V end was cut by 4 bases, the J end by 7 bases, with 22 bases between. The CDR3 length is 16 residues. Germline V lookup: CDR1 LGHDT, CDR2 YNNKEL (reference sequence). DNA for the CDR3: TGTGCCAGCAGCCCAAAACGGGACAATTTTATTGGTGGCTACACCTTC. Its protein is CASSPKRDNFIGGYTF. The full variable domain, in which reference TRBV3-1 and TRBJ1-2 provide the parts outside the CDR3, is DTAVSQTPKYLVTQMGNDKSIKCEQNLGHDTMYWYKQDSKKFLKIMFSYNNKELIINETVPNRFSPKSPDKAHLNLHINSLELGDSAVYFCASSPKRDNFIGGYTFGSGTRLTVV.

This clonotype showed up many times. The chain employs TRBV4-1 and TRBJ2-7, with 12 bases identical to TRBD1. Trimming at V came to 1 base and at J to 2 bases, leaving 6 bases not matched to a gene. There are 17 residues in the CDR3. CDR1 and CDR2 from the germline V gene are MGHRA and YSYEKL. Here the CDR3 DNA reads TGCGCCAGCAGCCAAGCGGGGGACAGGGGGCTCGCCTACGAGCAGTACTTC. As protein: CASSQAGDRGLAYEQYF.

The V call is TRBV12-5, the J call TRBJ1-4; tentative D call: TRBD1 (5 bases). Germline loops: CDR1 LGHNT, CDR2 FRNRAP. The CDR3 runs 13 residues. V lost 6 bases to trimming and J lost 5 bases, with 10 bases between them. CDR3 in DNA: TGTGCTAGTGGCCGGGGGAGAAATGAAAAACTGTTTTTT. Translation gives CASGRGRNEKLFF.

J is TRBJ2-4 and V is TRBV6-5; D possibly matches TRBD1 or TRBD2 (5 bases each). With 5 bases removed from V and 13 bases from J, the gap between germline ends came to 21 bases. The CDR3 covers 14 residues. From germline, CDR1 is MNHEY and CDR2 SVGAGI. The chain's CDR3 is CASSLPGAISEQYF. CDR3 DNA sequence: TGTGCCAGCAGTCTCCCCGGGGCTATTAGTGAGCAGTACTTC.

This clonotype was counted a single time. The chain has TRBV20-1 and TRBJ2-5; 9 positions match TRBD1. The trim removed 6 bases at V and 5 bases at J, leaving 13 bases unmatched. This CDR3 is 15 amino acids long. The V gene's germline CDR1 is DFQATT and CDR2 SNEGSKA (reference sequence). CDR3 bases: TGCAGTGCAAGGAGACCGGGACAGGGTTTGGAGACCCAGTACTTC. This translates into CSARRPGQGLETQYF.

This rearrangement joins TRBV24-1 to TRBJ1-5, with D possibly TRBD1 on 6 matching bases. The CDR3 contains 15 residues. The germline V gene has CDR1 KGHDR and CDR2 SFDVKD. Trimming took 7 bases from V and 2 from J, leaving 14 bases between them. CDR3 sequence reads: CATSDPAGGNQPQHF. CDR3 DNA: TGTGCCACCAGCGATCCCGCAGGGGGCAATCAGCCCCAGCATTTT.

This clonotype was observed a handful of times. The V and J genes are TRBV6-6 and TRBJ2-2, with 10 bases identical to TRBD1. After removal of 4 bases from V and 4 bases from J, the junction contained 3 bases not matched to a gene. Per the germline V gene, CDR1 is MNHNY and CDR2 is SVGAGI (reference sequence). The CDR3 consists of 15 residues. CDR3 coding DNA: TGTGCCAGCAGTTCCCGACAGGGGGCCACCGGGGAGCTGTTTTTT. It yields the protein CASSSRQGATGELFF.

This clonotype was detected only a few times. V gene TRBV2 combines with J gene TRBJ1-5, with TRBD1 as a possible D gene (5 bases). With 6 bases removed from V and 9 bases from J, the gap between germline ends came to 12 bases. The CDR3 spans 12 residues. From germline, CDR1 is SNHLY and CDR2 FYNNEI. The CDR3 coding sequence is TGTGCCAGCAGATCCGGGGGGGGGCCCCAGCATTTT. It translates to CASRSGGGPQHF.

This clonotype was seen more than once but under ten times. The V call is TRBV3-1, the J call TRBJ2-1; the D gene is possibly TRBD2 (6 bases). The CDR3 covers 15 residues. V was trimmed by 2 bases and J by 5 bases, leaving 13 bases between them. Germline assignment: CDR1 LGHDT and CDR2 YNNKEL (reference sequence). CDR3: CASSQQLTRNNEQFF. The CDR3 coding sequence is TGTGCCAGCAGCCAACAACTGACTAGAAACAATGAGCAGTTCTTC.

This clonotype was counted between two and nine times. The chain carries TRBV11-2 and TRBJ2-5; no definite D call. V was shortened by 3 bases and J by 10 bases, with 9 bases between the two germline ends. Germline lookup yields CDR1 SGHAT and CDR2 FQNNGV. This CDR3 has 11 amino acids. The CDR3 DNA is TGTGCCAGCAGCTTCGAAAGCGACCAGTACTTC. This gives the protein CASSFESDQYF.

Only a few counts were recorded for this clonotype. V usage is TRBV14 and J usage is TRBJ1-1; D is unresolved. Deletions cut 1 base from V and 0 bases from J, with 3 bases between. The CDR3 covers 13 residues. CDR1 and CDR2 (germline): SGHDN, FVKESK. In nucleotides, the CDR3 is TGTGCCAGCAGCCAAGTTATGAACACTGAAGCTTTCTTT. Translation gives CASSQVMNTEAFF.

The chain links TRBV10-3 to TRBJ2-3; the D gene is possibly TRBD2 (7 bases). Germline CDR1 is ENHRY and CDR2 is SYGVKD. The ends were cut back, 6 bases at V and 4 bases at J, with 20 bases in the middle. The CDR3 covers 16 residues. The chain's CDR3 is CAIRPISGSGADTQYF. The CDR3 DNA reads TGTGCCATCAGGCCCATTAGCGGGTCAGGGGCAGATACGCAGTATTTT.

Only a few counts were recorded for this clonotype. The chain uses TRBV19 and TRBJ2-5, with 9 bases lining up with TRBD2. CDR3 length equals 15 residues. The junction had 5 bases not matched to a gene; V was cut back by 6 bases and J by 0 bases. Per germline, CDR1 LNHDA and CDR2 SQIVND (reference sequence). The CDR3 DNA reads TGTGCCAGTAGGCTAACTAGCGGGTACCAAGAGACCCAGTACTTC. Amino acids: CASRLTSGYQETQYF. Using reference TRBV19 and TRBJ2-5 for the parts outside the CDR3, the full variable domain is DGGITQSPKYLFRKEGQNVTLSCEQNLNHDAMYWYRQDPGQGLRLIYYSQIVNDFQKGDIAEGYSVSREKKESFPLTVTSAQKNPTAFYLCASRLTSGYQETQYFGPGTRLLVL.

This clonotype was found many times. V gene TRBV7-9 combines with J gene TRBJ2-1; 10 bases fit TRBD1. Germline V gene lookup returns CDR1 SEHNR and CDR2 FQNEAQ (reference sequence). After removal of 6 bases from V and 4 bases from J, the junction contained 6 bases not matched to a gene. This CDR3 region has 15 residues. CDR3 bases: TGTGCCAGCAGTTCCCCGGGACAGGGGTACAATGAGCAGTTCTTC. Protein product: CASSSPGQGYNEQFF.

This clonotype was seen repeatedly, ten times or more. The V gene is TRBV28, the J gene TRBJ2-5; 11 nucleotides match TRBD1. Germline loops: CDR1 MDHEN, CDR2 SYDVKM. After removal of 2 bases from V and 5 bases from J, the junction contained 10 bases not matched to a gene. The CDR3 has 17 residues. CDR3 in DNA: TGTGCCAGCAGTTTACGGTTCCGGACAGGGGGCGTCGAGACCCAGTACTTC. Translated, it gives CASSLRFRTGGVETQYF.